Below, 5 T cell receptor beta chains from the same sample are listed, as sequenced in a study of blood T cell repertoires in COVID-19. The method was immunoSEQ multiplex PCR; TCRdb's version includes in-frame clones alone and lacks a portion of them. The repertoire includes under 60,000 clones, 80% to 95% of them detected once, and more than 5.5% sits in the top ten. The sample taken for sequencing was peripheral blood. Receptors originate from a man aged 45-65 years with active COVID-19.

V and J are TRBV7-9 and TRBJ2-3, with a possible D match to TRBD2 (7 bases). The CDR3 totals 15 residues. CDR1 is SEHNR, CDR2 FQNEAQ, per germline (reference sequence). The V and J ends lost 3 bases and 4 bases respectively, with 14 bases between them. The CDR3 region has the DNA TGTGCCAGCAGCTTCGGGGGGCCGCCTCCAGATACGCAGTATTTT. Its protein is CASSFGGPPPDTQYF.

CDR3 bases: TGTGCCAGCAGCAAAGACAGGGGAAGGGAGACCCAGTACTTC. Translated, it gives CASSKDRGRETQYF. The chain uses TRBV2 and TRBJ2-5; 8 bases are shared with TRBD1. The CDR3 length is 14 residues. The germline CDR1 and CDR2 sequences are SNHLY and FYNNEI. V shed 6 bases and J 5 bases; nucleotides not matched to a gene: 8.

The chain combines TRBV11-2 with TRBJ2-1; TRBD1 matches 7 bases. Germline lookup yields CDR1 SGHAT and CDR2 FQNNGV. Trimming removed 5 bases from V and 2 bases from J; junction bases left unmatched: 6. CDR3 length: 15 residues. CDR3 residues: CASSAYRGPYNEQFF. DNA of the CDR3: TGTGCCAGCAGCGCATACAGGGGTCCCTACAATGAGCAGTTCTTC.

V usage is TRBV5-1 and J usage is TRBJ2-7; 9 bases are a match to TRBD2. Germline V lookup: CDR1 SGHRS, CDR2 YFSETQ. The CDR3 runs 14 residues. The V segment lost 4 bases and the J segment 2 bases; nucleotides outside the gene matches: 4. The CDR3 is CASSPLAGTYEQYF. The CDR3 coding sequence is TGCGCCAGCAGCCCCCTAGCGGGAACCTACGAGCAGTACTTC. Based on the CDR3 plus reference TRBV5-1 and TRBJ2-7, the full variable domain is KAGVTQTPRYLIKTRGQQVTLSCSPISGHRSVSWYQQTPGQGLQFLFEYFSETQRNKGNFPGRFSGRQFSNSRSEMNVSTLELGDSALYLCASSPLAGTYEQYFGPGTRLTVT.

This chain connects TRBV7-9 to TRBJ2-1, with no clear D. The CDR3 spans 12 residues. V gave up 8 bases and J gave up 5 bases, with 10 bases separating them. Germline CDR1 SEHNR, CDR2 FQNEAQ (reference sequence). CDR3 DNA sequence: TGTGCCAGCCCACAAGTAAACAATGAGCAGTTCTTC. Translating it yields CASPQVNNEQFF.